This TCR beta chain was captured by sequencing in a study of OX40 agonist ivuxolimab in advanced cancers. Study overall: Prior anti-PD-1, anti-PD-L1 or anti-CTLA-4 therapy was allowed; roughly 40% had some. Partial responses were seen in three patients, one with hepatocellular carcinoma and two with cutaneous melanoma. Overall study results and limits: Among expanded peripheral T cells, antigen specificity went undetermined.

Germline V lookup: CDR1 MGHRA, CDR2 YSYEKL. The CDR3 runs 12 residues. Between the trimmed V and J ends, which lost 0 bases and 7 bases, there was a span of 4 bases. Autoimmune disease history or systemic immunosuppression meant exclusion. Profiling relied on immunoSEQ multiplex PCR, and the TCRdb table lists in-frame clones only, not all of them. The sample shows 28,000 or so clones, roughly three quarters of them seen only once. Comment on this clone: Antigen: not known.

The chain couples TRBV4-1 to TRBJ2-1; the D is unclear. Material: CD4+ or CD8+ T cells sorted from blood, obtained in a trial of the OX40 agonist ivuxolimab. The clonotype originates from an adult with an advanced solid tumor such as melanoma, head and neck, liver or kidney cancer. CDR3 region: CASSQDWNEQFF. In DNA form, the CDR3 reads TGCGCCAGCAGCCAAGATTGGAATGAGCAGTTCTTC.